These 10 T cell receptor beta chains were all obtained from the same sample, sequenced in a study of blood T cell repertoires in COVID-19. Generated by immunoSEQ multiplex PCR, the TCRdb table keeps only in-frame clones and is missing some. In the table there are about 140,000 clones, 60% to 85% of which are singletons. The source material was peripheral blood. The receptors were sampled from a woman aged 80 or over with active or convalescent COVID-19.

V gene TRBV5-1 combines with J gene TRBJ2-3, with 14 bases lining up with TRBD2. The CDR3 loop spans 14 amino acids. Losses at the gene ends were 5 bases for V and 4 bases for J; bases not matched to a gene: 0. Germline V lookup: CDR1 SGHRS, CDR2 YFSETQ. This chain's CDR3 is CASRTSGGADTQYF. The CDR3 DNA reads TGCGCCAGCAGGACTAGCGGGGGGGCAGATACGCAGTATTTT.

The chain employs TRBV5-4 and TRBJ2-1; maybe TRBD2 (6 bases). This CDR3 is 14 amino acids long. V was clipped by 4 bases and J by 3 bases, with 11 bases between them. Germline V gives CDR1 SGHNT, CDR2 YYREEE (reference sequence). CDR3: CASSPRDFYNEQFF. As DNA, the CDR3 is TGTGCCAGCAGCCCTCGGGACTTCTACAATGAGCAGTTCTTC.

In nucleotides, the CDR3 is TGCGCCAGCAGCCAAGAGTGGACAGGGCCTAACTATGGCTACACCTTC. It codes for CASSQEWTGPNYGYTF. The chain links TRBV4-1 to TRBJ1-2, with 8 nucleotides matching TRBD1. This CDR3 contains 16 residues. From germline, CDR1 is MGHRA and CDR2 YSYEKL. Trimming at V came to 0 bases and at J to 0 bases, leaving 3 bases not matched to a gene.

The chain employs TRBV7-9 and TRBJ2-7, with TRBD1 identical over 8 bases. V shed 5 bases, J shed 1 base, and the junction held 10 bases outside the gene matches. From germline, CDR1 is SEHNR and CDR2 FQNEAQ (reference sequence). This CDR3 has 16 amino acids. The CDR3 protein is CASSQNPQGGSYEQYF. In nucleotides, the CDR3 is TGTGCCAGCAGCCAAAACCCACAGGGGGGATCCTACGAGCAGTACTTC. Based on the CDR3 plus reference TRBV7-9 and TRBJ2-7, the full variable domain is DTGVSQNPRHKITKRGQNVTFRCDPISEHNRLYWYRQTLGQGPEFLTYFQNEAQLEKSRLLSDRFSAERPKGSFSTLEIQRTEQGDSAMYLCASSQNPQGGSYEQYFGPGTRLTVT.

This clone showed up just a few times. This sequence joins TRBV6-2 or TRBV6-3 and TRBJ1-3, with D tentatively TRBD1 (6 bases). Between the trimmed V and J ends, which lost 0 bases and 0 bases, there was a span of 6 bases. Germline V gene lookup returns CDR1 MNHEY and CDR2 SVGEGT. This CDR3 is 15 amino acids long. CDR3 DNA: TGTGCCAGCAGTTACTCGACAGGCTCTGGAAACACCATATATTTT. This gives the protein CASSYSTGSGNTIYF.

This clone was recorded a few times. Other nucleotide sequences from this sample produce the same CDR3. The rearrangement joins TRBV3-1 (or the pseudogene TRBV3-2) to TRBJ2-5, with 10 bases identical to TRBD2. Germline V gives CDR1 LGHDT, CDR2 YNNKEL (reference sequence). The CDR3 is made up of 15 amino acids. Germline trimming cut 1 base from V and 5 bases from J; bases unmatched to any gene: 4. The CDR3: CASSQGTSGVETQYF. The CDR3, as DNA: TGTGCCAGCAGCCAAGGCACTAGCGGGGTCGAGACCCAGTACTTC.

This sequence joins TRBV19 and TRBJ2-5, with D possibly being TRBD2 (6 bases). Looked up from germline, CDR1 is LNHDA and CDR2 is SQIVND (reference sequence). The CDR3 contains 12 residues. Trimming left V 9 bases short and J 6 bases short, with 14 bases between. The chain's CDR3 is CAREGLLKTQYF. The CDR3 DNA is TGTGCCAGGGAGGGTTTGTTAAAGACCCAGTACTTC.

The chain recombines TRBV18 with TRBJ1-1; D call uncertain. V gave up 1 base and J gave up 0 bases, with 6 bases separating them. The V gene's germline CDR1 is KGHSH and CDR2 LQKENI. This CDR3 is built from 14 residues. The DNA for the CDR3 is TGTGCCAGCTCACCACGCCAGATGAACACTGAAGCTTTCTTT. This encodes CASSPRQMNTEAFF.

The chain joins TRBV14 to TRBJ1-6; D is unresolved. Germline CDR1 is SGHDN and CDR2 is FVKESK. The CDR3 consists of 15 residues. The V end was cut by 0 bases, the J end by 7 bases, with 10 bases between. The DNA of the CDR3 is TGTGCCAGCAGCCAAGATCTACGGAGGAATTCACCCCTCCACTTT. This encodes CASSQDLRRNSPLHF.

The chain employs TRBV2 and TRBJ1-3; TRBD1 is a possible D gene (5 bases). The CDR3 covers 14 residues. V lost 10 bases, J lost 1 base, and 14 bases lay in between. Per the germline V gene, CDR1 is SNHLY and CDR2 is FYNNEI. The CDR3 loop reads CATSMGGSGNTIYF. The CDR3 DNA reads TGTGCCACCTCCATGGGGGGATCTGGAAACACCATATATTTT.